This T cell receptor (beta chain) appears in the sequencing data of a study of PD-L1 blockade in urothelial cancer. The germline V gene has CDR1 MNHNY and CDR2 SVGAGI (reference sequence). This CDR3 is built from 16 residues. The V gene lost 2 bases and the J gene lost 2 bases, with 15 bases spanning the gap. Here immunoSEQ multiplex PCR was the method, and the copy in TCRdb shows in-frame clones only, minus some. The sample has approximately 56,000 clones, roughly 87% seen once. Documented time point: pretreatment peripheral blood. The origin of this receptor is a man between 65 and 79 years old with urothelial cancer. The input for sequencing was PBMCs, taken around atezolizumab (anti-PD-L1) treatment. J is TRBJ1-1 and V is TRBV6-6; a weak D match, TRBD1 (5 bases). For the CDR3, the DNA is TGTGCCAGCAGTTACCAGTCCCCAGGGCGAAACACTGAAGCTTTCTTT. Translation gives CASSYQSPGRNTEAFF.